The entry below describes one T cell receptor (beta chain). Time point specified: patch test 1, 2 weeks after DPC sensitization. Treatment here: therapeutic diphenylcyclopropenone sensitization with weekly scalp DPC. This sample is part of a study of human T cells and chemical hapten exposure. TCRdb processed the RACE reads anew with MiXCR; each CDR3 protein has one entry. Altogether some 190,000 distinct CDR3 sequences are present, approximately 20% being singletons, with the ten largest covering over 6.5%. CDR3 length: 15 residues. The V end was cut by 3 bases, the J end by 2 bases, with 11 bases between. CDR1 and CDR2 (germline): ENHRY, SYGVKD.

The clonotype was recovered from a woman aged 50 to 60 with alopecia areata. Some clones in this sample may be carry-over from other donors' samples. This specimen consisted of whole blood, obtained in connection with sensitization to the hapten diphenylcyclopropenone (DPC). The chain recombines TRBV10-3 with TRBJ1-5; the D gene is possibly TRBD1 (6 bases). Here the CDR3 reads CAISESRQGNQPQHF. Here the CDR3 DNA reads TGTGCCATCAGTGAATCAAGACAGGGCAATCAGCCCCAGCATTTT.